The T cell receptor beta chain under discussion was sequenced for a study of blood T cell repertoires in COVID-19. Study in general: Sources were T cells, B-cell-depleted T cells, or PBMCs; the material itself was cDNA or gDNA.

This table comes from immunoSEQ multiplex PCR, and its TCRdb copy is limited to in-frame clones, with some not included. This table has under 300,000 clones, 89% appearing once. This clone showed up just once. Per germline, CDR1 KGHDR and CDR2 SFDVKD. Trimming removed 4 bases from V and 5 bases from J, with 14 bases in between. This CDR3 region has 15 residues. Study members were between about 18 and 100 years old and lived in fewer than 30 US regions. Donors were grouped by their self-reported clinical history. Recovery among Cohort 3 donors was established by two negative PCRs, clearance, or symptom resolution.

The TCR originated in a woman aged 55-69 years who had recovered from COVID-19. Sequences were obtained from PBMCs or T cells enriched from blood (not recorded which). This sequence joins TRBV24-1 and TRBJ2-1; D possibly corresponds to TRBD2 (6 bases). The CDR3 DNA follows: TGTGCCACCAGTGACTTACGGGGGTCCCACAATGAGCAGTTCTTC. Translation: CATSDLRGSHNEQFF.